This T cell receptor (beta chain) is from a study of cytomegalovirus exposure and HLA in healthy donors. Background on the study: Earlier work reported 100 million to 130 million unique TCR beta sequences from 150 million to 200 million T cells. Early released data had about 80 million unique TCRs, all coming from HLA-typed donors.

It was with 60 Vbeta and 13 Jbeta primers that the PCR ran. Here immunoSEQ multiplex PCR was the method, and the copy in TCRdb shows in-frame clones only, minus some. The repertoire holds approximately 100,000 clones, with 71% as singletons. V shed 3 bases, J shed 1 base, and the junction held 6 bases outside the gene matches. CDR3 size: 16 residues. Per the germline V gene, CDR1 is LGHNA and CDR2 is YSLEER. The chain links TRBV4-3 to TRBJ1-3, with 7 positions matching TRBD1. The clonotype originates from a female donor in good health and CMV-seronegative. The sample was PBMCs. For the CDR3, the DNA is TGCGCCAGCAGCCAGAATCCAGGGGGATCTGGAAACACCATATATTTT. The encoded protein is CASSQNPGGSGNTIYF.